In this sample, the clone carrying this T cell receptor beta chain turned up many times. Its antigen is still unknown. This sample's TCRbeta library carried unique molecular identifier barcodes. MiXCR, run by TCRdb on the PCR reads, gives a single entry per CDR3 protein. The data hold roughly 180,000 distinct CDR3 sequences, with around 10% observed a single time. The CDR3 consists of 11 residues. Trimming removed 4 bases from V and 5 bases from J, with 6 bases in between. The sample originates from a study of T-cell reconstitution after alpha-beta-depleted transplantation in children. Study observations and caveats: Surviving thymic progenitors and recipient T cells were the source of high TCRbeta diversity at day 60 in some patients. It was newly produced T cells that mostly accounted for T-cell counts and diversity one year after transplant.

The clonotype was recovered from a boy between 2 and 10 years old with acute myeloid leukemia, due to receive a stem cell transplant. The J gene is TRBJ2-7, the V gene TRBV12-3 or TRBV12-4; a possible D gene is TRBD1 (6 bases). The source was PBMCs, collected before TCRalphabeta/CD19-depleted stem cell transplant. The CDR3 DNA sequence: TGTGCCAGCAGTTACAGGGACGAGCAGTACTTC. It encodes CASSYRDEQYF.